These T cell receptor beta chains were read from a single sample in a study of blood T cell repertoires in COVID-19. The method was immunoSEQ multiplex PCR; TCRdb's version includes in-frame clones alone and lacks a portion of them. The profile shows hundreds of thousands of clones, roughly 88% of them singletons. Sequenced sample: PBMCs or T cells enriched from blood (not recorded which). These receptors were obtained from a woman aged 45 to 65 with acute COVID-19. Both conserved end residues are part of each CDR3. The D gene is left open where the match is weak. Size is omitted from some rows. Given values are once, few, many or a class for expanded clones.

TRBV10-3	once	.	TRBJ2-7	CAIRGDFEQYF	TGTGCCATCAGGGGGGACTTCGAGCAGTACTTC
TRBV7-3	.	.	TRBJ2-3	CASSLHRDSTDTQYF	TGTGCCAGCAGCTTACACCGGGATAGCACAGATACGCAGTATTTT
TRBV5-1	.	TRBD1	TRBJ2-1	CASSQKTGVGNEQFF	TGCGCCAGCAGCCAAAAAACAGGGGTTGGAAATGAGCAGTTCTTC
TRBV7-8	.	.	TRBJ1-1	CASSLGRGSTEAFF	TGTGCCAGCAGCTTAGGCAGGGGTTCCACTGAAGCTTTCTTT
TRBV28	.	.	TRBJ1-5	CASSYGVRSQPQHF	TGTGCCAGCAGTTACGGGGTCCGGAGTCAGCCCCAGCATTTT
TRBV28	.	TRBD1	TRBJ1-5	CASSPRTGAPNQPQHF	TGTGCCAGCAGTCCCCGGACAGGGGCTCCCAATCAGCCCCAGCATTTT
TRBV7-8	.	.	TRBJ2-3	CASSLTTYTDTQYF	TGTGCCAGCAGCTTAACCACTTACACAGATACGCAGTATTTT
TRBV19	few	.	TRBJ1-5	CASTTDSSSFRNSNQPQHF	TGTGCCAGTACAACGGACAGTTCTTCATTCAGGAATAGCAATCAGCCCCAGCATTTT
TRBV28	.	.	TRBJ2-1	CASSIRVHEQFF	TGTGCCAGCAGTATCAGGGTCCATGAGCAGTTCTTC
TRBV27	.	.	TRBJ2-7	CASSDPGLHSYEQYF	TGTGCCAGCAGTGACCCGGGACTCCACTCCTACGAGCAGTACTTC
TRBV28	.	TRBD2	TRBJ2-1	CASSSPTSGNYNEQFF	TGTGCCAGCAGTTCTCCGACTAGCGGGAATTACAATGAGCAGTTCTTC
TRBV7-2	.	.	TRBJ1-4	CASSSSGLNEKLFF	TGTGCCAGCAGCTCCTCAGGACTTAATGAAAAACTGTTTTTT
TRBV3-1/TRBV3-2	.	TRBD1	TRBJ1-2	CASSQDLRGLYTF	TGTGCCAGCAGCCAAGATCTTAGGGGGCTATACACCTTC
TRBV7-6	.	TRBD2	TRBJ2-1	CASSSRGLVSYNEQFF	TGTGCCAGCAGCTCGCGAGGACTAGTATCCTACAATGAGCAGTTCTTC
TRBV5-1	.	.	TRBJ1-1	CASSLGTGYTEAFF	TGCGCCAGCAGCTTGGGTACGGGTTACACTGAAGCTTTCTTT
TRBV29-1	.	TRBD1	TRBJ2-7	CSVGTGSGQYF	TGCAGCGTGGGGACAGGGTCGGGGCAGTACTTC
TRBV5-1	.	TRBD1	TRBJ2-7	CASSLGQGAEQYF	TGCGCCAGCAGCCTTGGACAGGGGGCCGAGCAGTACTTC
TRBV18	.	TRBD1	TRBJ2-7	CASHPTGTGTYEQYF	TGTGCCAGCCACCCCACCGGGACAGGGACTTACGAGCAGTACTTC
TRBV7-6	.	TRBD1	TRBJ2-1	CASSLPQYYRDRSMYNEQFF	TGTGCCAGCAGCTTACCCCAATACTACCGGGACAGGTCAATGTACAATGAGCAGTTCTTC
TRBV19	.	.	TRBJ2-7	CASSKQGVDEQYF	TGTGCCAGTAGTAAACAGGGTGTCGACGAGCAGTACTTC
TRBV3-1/TRBV3-2	.	.	TRBJ2-1	CASSQLEGVNEQFF	TGTGCCAGCAGCCAACTCGAGGGAGTCAATGAGCAGTTCTTC
TRBV27	.	TRBD1	TRBJ1-2	CASSLSGQGDYGYTF	TGTGCCAGCAGTTTATCGGGACAGGGGGACTATGGCTACACCTTC
TRBV28	.	.	TRBJ2-7	CASSLLRKQRHSYEQYF	TGTGCCAGCAGTTTACTAAGAAAGCAGCGCCACTCCTACGAGCAGTACTTC
TRBV6-5	.	TRBD2	TRBJ2-1	CASSWTSGTNEQFF	TGTGCCAGCAGCTGGACTAGCGGGACCAATGAGCAGTTCTTC
TRBV27	.	.	TRBJ2-1	CASSFTAGPDEQFF	TGTGCCAGCAGTTTCACGGCAGGGCCGGATGAGCAGTTCTTC
TRBV29-1	few	.	TRBJ1-1	CSVEVLEETEAFF	TGCAGCGTTGAAGTGCTCGAGGAGACTGAAGCTTTCTTT
TRBV15	.	TRBD2	TRBJ2-4	CATSSRPGGGKIF	TGTGCCACCAGCAGTCGTCCGGGAGGAGGGAAGATCTTC
TRBV4-1	.	.	TRBJ2-3	CASSRTQGDTQYF	TGCGCCAGCAGCCGCACTCAGGGAGATACGCAGTATTTT
TRBV7-2	.	TRBD2	TRBJ2-5	CASSAGTSRGETQYF	TGTGCCAGCAGCGCCGGGACTAGCAGGGGAGAGACCCAGTACTTC
TRBV7-9	.	TRBD1	TRBJ1-2	CASSSRDRDYGYTF	TGTGCCAGCAGCTCCCGGGACAGAGATTATGGCTACACCTTC
TRBV7-3	.	TRBD1	TRBJ1-1	CASSITGGGTEAFF	TGTGCCAGCAGCATTACAGGGGGTGGCACTGAAGCTTTCTTT
TRBV7-2	few	.	TRBJ1-5	CASSAQVLNQPQHF	TGTGCCAGCAGCGCACAGGTTCTCAATCAGCCCCAGCATTTT
TRBV5-1	.	.	TRBJ2-1	CASSSAEAGEQFF	TGCGCCAGCAGCTCGGCGGAGGCGGGTGAGCAGTTCTTC
TRBV6-5	.	.	TRBJ1-4	CASRPRGSNEKLFF	TGTGCCAGCAGACCCAGGGGAAGTAATGAAAAACTGTTTTTT
TRBV16	.	TRBD1	TRBJ2-7	CASSRRTGIIYEQYF	TGTGCCAGCAGCCGACGGACAGGAATCATATACGAGCAGTACTTC
TRBV3-1/TRBV3-2	once	TRBD2	TRBJ2-3	CASSQLSSGRGSSTDTQYF	TGTGCCAGCAGCCAACTAAGTAGCGGGAGGGGGTCTAGCACAGATACGCAGTATTTT
TRBV25-1	.	TRBD1	TRBJ1-1	CASSGQGMNTEAFF	TGTGCCAGCAGTGGACAGGGAATGAACACTGAAGCTTTCTTT
TRBV5-6	.	.	TRBJ1-5	CASSLWQTNYQPQHF	TGTGCCAGCAGCTTGTGGCAGACAAACTATCAGCCCCAGCATTTT
TRBV4-2	.	TRBD1	TRBJ2-7	CASSQGQGSSYEQYF	TGTGCCAGCAGCCAGGGACAGGGGAGCTCCTACGAGCAGTACTTC
TRBV7-2	.	TRBD1	TRBJ2-7	CASSFTGTGLYEQYF	TGTGCCAGCAGCTTCACCGGGACAGGGTTGTACGAGCAGTACTTC
TRBV5-5	.	TRBD1	TRBJ2-1	CASSYRGLYNEQFF	TGTGCCAGCAGCTACAGGGGTCTTTACAATGAGCAGTTCTTC
TRBV28	.	.	TRBJ2-6	CASSSQEAIRSGANVLTF	TGTGCCAGCAGTTCCCAGGAAGCTATTCGCTCTGGGGCCAACGTCCTGACTTTC
TRBV7-9	.	TRBD1	TRBJ2-7	CASSPPAGTGVYEQYF	TGTGCCAGCAGCCCACCCGCCGGGACAGGAGTCTACGAGCAGTACTTC
TRBV2	.	.	TRBJ2-5	CASSALRVETQYF	TGTGCCAGCAGTGCGCTCAGGGTAGAGACCCAGTACTTC
TRBV7-2	.	TRBD2	TRBJ2-7	CASSRGGTWGPRSYEQYF	TGTGCCAGCAGCCGCGGGGGGACGTGGGGCCCCCGTTCCTACGAGCAGTACTTC
TRBV29-1	.	TRBD1	TRBJ2-5	CSTLGQGEETQYF	TGCAGCACACTGGGACAGGGGGAAGAGACCCAGTACTTC
TRBV20-1	.	.	TRBJ1-1	CMARRGTEAFF	TGCATGGCCCGCCGGGGCACTGAAGCTTTCTTT
TRBV7-2	.	.	TRBJ2-1	CASSSGPDNEQFF	TGTGCCAGCAGCTCTGGGCCTGACAATGAGCAGTTCTTC
TRBV11-1	few	.	TRBJ2-7	CASSLEGRPYEQYF	TGTGCCAGCAGCTTAGAAGGGAGACCCTACGAGCAGTACTTC
TRBV2	.	.	TRBJ1-6	CASRQFRDTNSPLHF	TGTGCCAGCAGGCAATTCCGGGACACTAATTCACCCCTCCACTTT
TRBV21-1	.	.	TRBJ1-5	CASISIRDSNQPQHF	TGTGCCAGCATCTCTATTCGGGATAGCAATCAGCCCCAGCATTTT